A single sample is the source of the 10 T cell receptor beta chains below, sequenced in a study of T cells in Graves' hyperthyroidism and ophthalmopathy. Amplification of TCR beta CDR3 regions was performed using RNA transcripts as template. In the first-round RT-PCR of the TCR CDR3, the HTBI primer set was used. One entry per CDR3 protein, called by TCRdb with MiXCR from the multiplex PCR reads. The sample includes about 360,000 distinct CDR3 sequences, about 12% of them seen just once. The specimen sequenced was blood. These receptor sequences come from a woman aged 18 to 35 with Graves' hyperthyroidism.

This clonotype was seen ten or more times. The J gene is TRBJ2-1, the V gene TRBV3-1; TRBD2 matches at 7 bases. The CDR3 contains 17 residues. Losses at the gene ends were 1 base for V and 2 bases for J; bases not matched to a gene: 8. Per germline, CDR1 LGHDT and CDR2 YNNKEL (reference sequence). CDR3 in DNA: TGTGCCAGCAGCCAAGCCCCTAGCGGAGTCGCCTACAATGAGCAGTTCTTC. Encoded protein: CASSQAPSGVAYNEQFF.

In this sample, this clonotype turned up a few times. The chain couples TRBV5-6 to TRBJ1-6; possible D gene TRBD1, 6 bases. V lost 4 bases and J 4 bases, leaving 15 bases between the germline ends. The CDR3 consists of 16 residues. In germline, CDR1 is SGHDT, CDR2 YYEEEE. DNA for the CDR3: TGTGCCAGCAGCCAAGGGGGGCTTTCTTATAATTCACCCCTCCACTTT. It codes for CASSQGGLSYNSPLHF. Full variable domain (missing parts from reference TRBV5-6 and TRBJ1-6): DAGVTQSPTHLIKTRGQQVTLRCSPKSGHDTVSWYQQALGQGPQFIFQYYEEEERQRGNFPDRFSGHQFPNYSSELNVNALLLGDSALYLCASSQGGLSYNSPLHFGNGTRLTVT.

The chain uses TRBV20-1 and TRBJ2-7; 14 bases map to TRBD2. Germline V lookup: CDR1 DFQATT, CDR2 SNEGSKA (reference sequence). V lost 4 bases, J lost 4 bases, and 6 bases stayed unmatched. CDR3 length equals 15 residues. DNA of the CDR3: TGCAGTGCTACGACTAGCGGGAGGGCCGCGTACGAGCAGTACTTC. Translation gives CSATTSGRAAYEQYF.

Many counts were recorded for this clonotype. The chain links TRBV6-1 to TRBJ2-7; D gene uncertain. V shed 6 bases and J shed 2 bases, with 20 bases lying between them. Per the germline V gene, CDR1 is MNHNS and CDR2 is SASEGT. The CDR3 consists of 16 residues. CDR3 sequence: CASSYSTELSTYEQYF. The CDR3 DNA reads TGTGCCAGCAGCTATTCGACGGAACTATCAACCTACGAGCAGTACTTC.

This clonotype was detected ten times or more. The gene calls are TRBV15 and TRBJ2-1; TRBD2 matches at 7 bases. There are 17 residues in the CDR3. Germline trimming cut 5 bases from V and 3 bases from J; bases unmatched to any gene: 13. Looked up from germline, CDR1 is LNHNV and CDR2 is YYDKDF (reference sequence). The CDR3 protein is CATSFSPGRELYNEQFF. In DNA form, the CDR3 reads TGTGCCACCAGCTTCTCCCCGGGGCGGGAGCTCTACAATGAGCAGTTCTTC.

The chain joins TRBV4-3 to TRBJ2-1; 12 nucleotides align to TRBD2. CDR3 length: 16 amino acids. With 4 bases clipped from V and 9 bases from J, the junction kept 10 bases outside the gene matches. Germline lookup yields CDR1 LGHNA and CDR2 YSLEER. CDR3 region: CASSPTSGSFLVEQFF. The CDR3 DNA sequence: TGCGCCAGCAGCCCGACTAGCGGGAGCTTCTTGGTTGAGCAGTTCTTC.

A remark on this clonotype: Given a much more abundant clone one base away, this may be a read error. V usage is TRBV5-1 and J usage is TRBJ2-7, with TRBD1 matching 9 bases. CDR3 size: 16 residues. V lost 2 bases to trimming and J lost 4 bases; unmatched junction nucleotides: 10. Germline-derived CDR1 and CDR2 are SGHRS and YFSETQ. CDR3 amino acids: CASSLGGTGSRYEQYF. CDR3 DNA: TGCGCCAGCAGCTTAGGCGGGACAGGGAGCCGATACGAGCAGTACTTC.

This clonotype was counted only a few times. V usage is TRBV6-5 and J usage is TRBJ1-6; D not resolved. The length of the CDR3 is 16 residues. Germline V CDR1 and CDR2: MNHEY, SVGAGI. Trimming removed 0 bases at V and 4 bases at J, with 10 bases between. The CDR3 is CASSYSWQLYNSPLHF. The CDR3 nucleotides read TGTGCCAGCAGTTACTCGTGGCAGCTATATAATTCACCCCTCCACTTT.

This clonotype was seen repeatedly, ten times or more. This CDR3 is CASSRGLAGPSEQFF. DNA of the CDR3: TGTGCCAGCAGTCGAGGACTAGCGGGGCCTTCAGAGCAGTTCTTC. V usage is TRBV6-1 and J usage is TRBJ2-1; 12 bases map to TRBD2. Germline CDR1 and CDR2: MNHNS and SASEGT. The CDR3 spans 15 residues. V was pared by 5 bases and J by 10 bases, with 9 bases of the junction left unmatched.

The chain uses TRBV6-2 or TRBV6-3 and TRBJ2-3; 9 bases are shared with TRBD2. This CDR3 is 15 amino acids long. With 2 bases clipped from V and 6 bases from J, the junction kept 6 bases outside the gene matches. Germline V CDR1 and CDR2: MNHEY, SVGEGT. CDR3 sequence (DNA): TGTGCCAGCAGTTACGGGGCTAGCGGGACGGATACGCAGTATTTT. It codes for CASSYGASGTDTQYF.